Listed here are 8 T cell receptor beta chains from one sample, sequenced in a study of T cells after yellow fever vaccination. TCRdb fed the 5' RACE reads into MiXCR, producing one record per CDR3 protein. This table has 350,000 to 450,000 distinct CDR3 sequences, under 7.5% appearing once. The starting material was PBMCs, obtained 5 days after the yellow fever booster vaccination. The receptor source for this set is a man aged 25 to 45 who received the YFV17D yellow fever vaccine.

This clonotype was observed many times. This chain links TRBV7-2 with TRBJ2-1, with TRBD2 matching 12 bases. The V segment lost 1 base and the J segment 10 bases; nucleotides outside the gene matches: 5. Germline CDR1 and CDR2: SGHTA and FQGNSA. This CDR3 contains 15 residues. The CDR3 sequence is CASSLVFLAGGEQFF. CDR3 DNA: TGTGCCAGCAGCTTAGTTTTTCTAGCGGGAGGGGAGCAGTTCTTC.

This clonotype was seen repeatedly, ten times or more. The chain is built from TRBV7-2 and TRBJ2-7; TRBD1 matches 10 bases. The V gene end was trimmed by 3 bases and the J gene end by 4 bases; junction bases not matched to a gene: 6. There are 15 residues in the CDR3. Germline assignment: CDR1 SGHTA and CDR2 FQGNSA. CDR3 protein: CASSLTGTGAYEQYF. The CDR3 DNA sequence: TGTGCCAGCAGCTTGACCGGGACAGGGGCGTACGAGCAGTACTTC.

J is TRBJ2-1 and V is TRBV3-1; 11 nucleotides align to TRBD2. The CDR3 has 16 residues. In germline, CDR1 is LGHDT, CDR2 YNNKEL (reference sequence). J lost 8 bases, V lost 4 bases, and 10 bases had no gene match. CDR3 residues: CASSPEAGLAVYEQFF. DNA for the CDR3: TGTGCCAGCAGCCCCGAAGCGGGACTAGCGGTCTATGAGCAGTTCTTC.

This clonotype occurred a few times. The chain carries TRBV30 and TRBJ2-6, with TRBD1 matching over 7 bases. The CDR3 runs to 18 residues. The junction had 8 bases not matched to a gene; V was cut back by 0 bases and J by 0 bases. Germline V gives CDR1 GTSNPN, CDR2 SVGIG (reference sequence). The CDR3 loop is CAWSVVGQDISGANVLTF. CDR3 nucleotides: TGTGCCTGGAGTGTAGTCGGACAGGATATCTCTGGGGCCAACGTCCTGACTTTC.

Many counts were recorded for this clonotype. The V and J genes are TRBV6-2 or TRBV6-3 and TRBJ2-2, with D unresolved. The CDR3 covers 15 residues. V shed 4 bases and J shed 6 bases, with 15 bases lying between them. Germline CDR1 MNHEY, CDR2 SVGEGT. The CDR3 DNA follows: TGTGCCAGCAGTTTCATGGGCCCCGGCGCCGGGGAGCTGTTTTTT. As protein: CASSFMGPGAGELFF.

The CDR3 DNA sequence: TGTGCTAGTGGTTTGTCCGGGACAGGGGAGTACTATGGCTACACCTTC. Translation: CASGLSGTGEYYGYTF. The chain couples TRBV12-5 to TRBJ1-2, with 10 bases aligning to TRBD1. Germline V gene data show CDR1 as LGHNT and CDR2 as FRNRAP. The CDR3 is made up of 16 amino acids. V lost 2 bases, J lost 3 bases, and 6 bases stayed unmatched.

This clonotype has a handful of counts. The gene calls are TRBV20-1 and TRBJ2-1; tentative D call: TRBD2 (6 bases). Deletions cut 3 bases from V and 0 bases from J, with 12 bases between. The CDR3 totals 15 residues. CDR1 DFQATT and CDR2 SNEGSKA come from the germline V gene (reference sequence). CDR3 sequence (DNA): TGCAGTGCTAGGAAAGCGGGCCTCTCCTACAATGAGCAGTTCTTC. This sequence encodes CSARKAGLSYNEQFF.

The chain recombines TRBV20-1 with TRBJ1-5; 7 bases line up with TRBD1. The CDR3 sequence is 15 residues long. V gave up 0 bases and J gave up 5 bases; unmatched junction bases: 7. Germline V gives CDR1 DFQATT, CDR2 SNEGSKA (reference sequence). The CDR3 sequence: CSARDLWDSYQPQHF. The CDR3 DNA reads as TGCAGTGCTAGAGATTTGTGGGACAGCTATCAGCCCCAGCATTTT.